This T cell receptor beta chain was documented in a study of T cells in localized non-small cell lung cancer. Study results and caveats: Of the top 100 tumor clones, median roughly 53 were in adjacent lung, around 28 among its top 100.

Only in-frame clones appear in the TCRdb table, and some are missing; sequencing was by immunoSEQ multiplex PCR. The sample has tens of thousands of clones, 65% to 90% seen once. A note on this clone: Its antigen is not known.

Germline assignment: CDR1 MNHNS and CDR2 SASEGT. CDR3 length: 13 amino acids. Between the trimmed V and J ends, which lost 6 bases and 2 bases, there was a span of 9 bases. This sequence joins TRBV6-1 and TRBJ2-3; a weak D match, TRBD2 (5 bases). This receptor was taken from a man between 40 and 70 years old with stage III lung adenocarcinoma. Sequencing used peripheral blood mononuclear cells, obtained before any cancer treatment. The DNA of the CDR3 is TGTGCCAGCAGAGGACTGTACACAGATACGCAGTATTTT. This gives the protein CASRGLYTDTQYF.